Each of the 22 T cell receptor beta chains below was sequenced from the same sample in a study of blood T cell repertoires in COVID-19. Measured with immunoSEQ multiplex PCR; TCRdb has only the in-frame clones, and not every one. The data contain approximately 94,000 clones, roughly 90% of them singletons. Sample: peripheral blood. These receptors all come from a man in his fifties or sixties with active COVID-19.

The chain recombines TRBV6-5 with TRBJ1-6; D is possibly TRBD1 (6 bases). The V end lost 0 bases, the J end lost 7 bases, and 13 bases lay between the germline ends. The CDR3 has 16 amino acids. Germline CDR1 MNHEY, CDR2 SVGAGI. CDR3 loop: CASSYSHTGMNSPLHF. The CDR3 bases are TGTGCCAGCAGTTACTCCCACACAGGGATGAATTCACCCCTCCACTTT.

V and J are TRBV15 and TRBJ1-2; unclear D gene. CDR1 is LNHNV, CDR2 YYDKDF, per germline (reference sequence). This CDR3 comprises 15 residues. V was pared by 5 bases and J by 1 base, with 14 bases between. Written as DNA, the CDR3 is TGTGCCACCAGCCGGGTCCGGGAAGGTAACTATGGCTACACCTTC. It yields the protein CATSRVREGNYGYTF. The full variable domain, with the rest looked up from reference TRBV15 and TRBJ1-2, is DAMVIQNPRYQVTQFGKPVTLSCSQTLNHNVMYWYQQKSSQAPKLLFHYYDKDFNNEADTPDNFQSRRPNTSFCFLDIRSPGLGDTAMYLCATSRVREGNYGYTFGSGTRLTVV.

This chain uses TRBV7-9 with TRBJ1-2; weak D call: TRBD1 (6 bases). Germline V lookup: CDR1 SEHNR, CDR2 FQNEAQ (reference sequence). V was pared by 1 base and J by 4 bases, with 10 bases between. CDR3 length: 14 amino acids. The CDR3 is CASSLDRVSYGYTF. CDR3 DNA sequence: TGTGCCAGCAGCTTAGACAGGGTGAGCTATGGCTACACCTTC.

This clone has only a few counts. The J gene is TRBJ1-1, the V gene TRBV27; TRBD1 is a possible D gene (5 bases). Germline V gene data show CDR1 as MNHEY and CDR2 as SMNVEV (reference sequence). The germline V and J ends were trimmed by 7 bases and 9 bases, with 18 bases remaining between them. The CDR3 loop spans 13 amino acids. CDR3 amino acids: CASNSRGDPQAFF. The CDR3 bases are TGTGCCAGCAACTCACGGGGGGACCCACAAGCTTTCTTT.

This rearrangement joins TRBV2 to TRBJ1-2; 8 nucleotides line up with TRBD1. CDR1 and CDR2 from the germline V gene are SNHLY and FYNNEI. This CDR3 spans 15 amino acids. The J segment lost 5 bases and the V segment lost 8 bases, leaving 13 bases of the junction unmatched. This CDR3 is CASDPSTGGWYGYTF. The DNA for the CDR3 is TGTGCCAGCGACCCATCCACAGGGGGTTGGTATGGCTACACCTTC.

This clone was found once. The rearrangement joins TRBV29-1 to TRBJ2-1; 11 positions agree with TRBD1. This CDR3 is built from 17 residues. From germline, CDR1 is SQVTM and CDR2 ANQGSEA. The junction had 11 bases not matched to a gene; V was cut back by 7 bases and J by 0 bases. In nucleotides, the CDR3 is TGCAGCGGATCGGCCGGGACAGGGGGAGGCTCCTACAATGAGCAGTTCTTC. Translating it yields CSGSAGTGGGSYNEQFF.

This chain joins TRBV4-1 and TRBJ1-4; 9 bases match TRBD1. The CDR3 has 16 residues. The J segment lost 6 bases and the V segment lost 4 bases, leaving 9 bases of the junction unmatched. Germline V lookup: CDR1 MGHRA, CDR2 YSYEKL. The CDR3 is CASSPYNRGRDEKLFF. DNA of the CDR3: TGCGCCAGCAGCCCCTATAACAGGGGGCGAGATGAAAAACTGTTTTTT.

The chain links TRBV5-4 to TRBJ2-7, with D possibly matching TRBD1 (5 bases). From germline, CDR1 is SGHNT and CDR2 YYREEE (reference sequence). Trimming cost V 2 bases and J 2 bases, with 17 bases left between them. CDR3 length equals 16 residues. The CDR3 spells CASSFGRRQIPYEQYF. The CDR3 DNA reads TGTGCCAGCAGCTTTGGCAGGAGACAGATCCCCTACGAGCAGTACTTC.

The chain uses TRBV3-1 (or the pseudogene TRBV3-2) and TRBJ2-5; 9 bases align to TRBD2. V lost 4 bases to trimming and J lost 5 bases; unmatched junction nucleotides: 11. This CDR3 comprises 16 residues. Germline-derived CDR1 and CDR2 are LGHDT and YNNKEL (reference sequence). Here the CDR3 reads CASSPRGAGGLETQYF. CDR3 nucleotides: TGTGCCAGCAGCCCCCGCGGGGCGGGGGGGCTCGAGACCCAGTACTTC.

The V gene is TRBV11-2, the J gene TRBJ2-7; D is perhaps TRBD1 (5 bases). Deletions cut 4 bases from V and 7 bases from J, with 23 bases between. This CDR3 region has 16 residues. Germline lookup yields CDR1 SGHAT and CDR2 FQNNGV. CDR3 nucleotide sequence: TGTGCCAGCAGCTCGGCACAGGACCCGCGTGTGGGGGAGCAGTACGTC. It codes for CASSSAQDPRVGEQYV.

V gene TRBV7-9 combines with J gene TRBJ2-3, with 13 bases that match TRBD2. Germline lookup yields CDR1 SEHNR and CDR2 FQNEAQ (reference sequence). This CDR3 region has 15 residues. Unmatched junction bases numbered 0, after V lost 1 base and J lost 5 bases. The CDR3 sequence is CASSLGLAGGDTQYF. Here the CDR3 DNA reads TGTGCCAGCAGCTTAGGACTAGCGGGAGGAGATACGCAGTATTTT.

CDR3 nucleotide sequence: TGTGCCAGCAGTTACTCCGACAGCTCCCATCAGCCCCAGCATTTT. It translates to CASSYSDSSHQPQHF. This chain links TRBV6-6 with TRBJ1-5; D is perhaps TRBD1 (5 bases). Germline CDR1 MNHNY, CDR2 SVGAGI (reference sequence). This CDR3 has 15 residues. V was shortened by 0 bases and J by 5 bases, with 11 bases between the two germline ends.

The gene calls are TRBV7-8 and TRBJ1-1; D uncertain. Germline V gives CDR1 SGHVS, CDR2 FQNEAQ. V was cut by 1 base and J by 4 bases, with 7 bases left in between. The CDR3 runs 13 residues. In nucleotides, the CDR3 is TGTGCCAGCAGCTTAGAGGAGGGCACTGAAGCTTTCTTT. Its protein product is CASSLEEGTEAFF.

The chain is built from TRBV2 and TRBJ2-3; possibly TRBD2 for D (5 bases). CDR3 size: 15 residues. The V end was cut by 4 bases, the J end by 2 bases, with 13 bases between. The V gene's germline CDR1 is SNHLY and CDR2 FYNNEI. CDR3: CASSVRGSFTDTQYF. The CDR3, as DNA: TGTGCCAGCAGTGTCCGGGGATCATTCACAGATACGCAGTATTTT.

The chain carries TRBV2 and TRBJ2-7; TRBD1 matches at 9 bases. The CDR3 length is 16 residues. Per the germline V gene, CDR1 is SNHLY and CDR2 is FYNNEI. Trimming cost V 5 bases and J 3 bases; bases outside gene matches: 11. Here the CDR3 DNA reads TGTGCCAGCAGTATAAGAAAACAGGGGGCTAACTACGAGCAGTACTTC. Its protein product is CASSIRKQGANYEQYF.

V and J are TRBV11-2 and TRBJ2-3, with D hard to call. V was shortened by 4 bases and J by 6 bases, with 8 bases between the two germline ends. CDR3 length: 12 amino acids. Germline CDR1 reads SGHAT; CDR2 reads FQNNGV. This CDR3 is CASSWSGDTQYF. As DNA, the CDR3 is TGTGCCAGCAGCTGGAGTGGGGATACGCAGTATTTT.

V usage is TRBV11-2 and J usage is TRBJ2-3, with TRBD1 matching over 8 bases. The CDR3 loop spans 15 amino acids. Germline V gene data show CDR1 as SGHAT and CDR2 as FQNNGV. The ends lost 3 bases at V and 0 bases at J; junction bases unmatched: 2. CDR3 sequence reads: CASSFRDRSTDTQYF. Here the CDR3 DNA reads TGTGCCAGCAGCTTCCGGGACAGGAGCACAGATACGCAGTATTTT.

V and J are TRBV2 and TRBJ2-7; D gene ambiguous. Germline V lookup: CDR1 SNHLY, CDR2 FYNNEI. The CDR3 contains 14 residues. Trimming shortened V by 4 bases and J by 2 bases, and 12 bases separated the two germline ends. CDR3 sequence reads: CASSVPRPPYEQYV. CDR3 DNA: TGTGCCAGCAGTGTTCCCAGGCCTCCCTACGAGCAGTACGTC.

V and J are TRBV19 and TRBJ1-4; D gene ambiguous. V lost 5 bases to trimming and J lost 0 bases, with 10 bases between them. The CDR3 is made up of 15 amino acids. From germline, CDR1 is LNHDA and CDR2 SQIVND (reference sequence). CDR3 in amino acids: CASSSQPATNEKLFF. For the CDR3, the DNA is TGTGCCAGTAGTTCACAGCCTGCAACTAATGAAAAACTGTTTTTT.

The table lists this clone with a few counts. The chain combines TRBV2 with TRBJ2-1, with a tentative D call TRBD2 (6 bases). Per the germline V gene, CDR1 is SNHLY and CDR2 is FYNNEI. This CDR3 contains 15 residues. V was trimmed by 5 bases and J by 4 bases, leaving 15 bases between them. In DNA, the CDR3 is TGTGCCAGCAGTCCTTCGCGGGGCTTTTACAATGAGCAGTTCTTC. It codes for CASSPSRGFYNEQFF. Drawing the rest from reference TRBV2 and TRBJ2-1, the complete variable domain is EPEVTQTPSHQVTQMGQEVILRCVPISNHLYFYWYRQILGQKVEFLVSFYNNEISEKSEIFDDQFSVERPDGSNFTLKIRSTKLEDSAMYFCASSPSRGFYNEQFFGPGTRLTVL.

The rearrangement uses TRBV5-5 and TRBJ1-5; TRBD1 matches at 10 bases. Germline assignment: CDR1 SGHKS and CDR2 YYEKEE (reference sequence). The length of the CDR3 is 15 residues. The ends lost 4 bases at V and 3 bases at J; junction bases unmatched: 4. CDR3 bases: TGTGCCAGCAGCAGGGGACAGGGGAACAATCAGCCCCAGCATTTT. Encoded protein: CASSRGQGNNQPQHF.

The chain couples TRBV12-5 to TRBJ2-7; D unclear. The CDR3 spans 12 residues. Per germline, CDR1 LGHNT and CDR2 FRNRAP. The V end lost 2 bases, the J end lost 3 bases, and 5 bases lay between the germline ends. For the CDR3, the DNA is TGTGCTAGTGGTTTGTCGAGCTACGAGCAGTACGTC. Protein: CASGLSSYEQYV.